This T cell receptor (beta chain) was sequenced during a study of OX40 agonist ivuxolimab in advanced cancers. Study-wide background: In this trial design, patients received ivuxolimab intravenously at 0.01 to 10 mg/kg every 2 weeks.

At baseline, cycle 4 day 1, and cycle 7 day 1, blood was sampled. The CDR3 contains 14 residues. Trimming took off 4 bases at V and 6 bases at J, with 13 bases between the two ends. Per germline, CDR1 MDHEN and CDR2 SYDVKM. About this clone: The antigen remains undetermined.

This table comes from immunoSEQ multiplex PCR, and its TCRdb copy is limited to in-frame clones, with some not included. Of about 53,000 clones detected, around 87% appear once; the ten largest clones hold approximately 10%. The study's findings and limits: Researchers did not establish what antigens the expanded peripheral T cells target. Expanded clones were, on average, more numerous among CD8+ T cells than CD4+.

V and J are TRBV28 and TRBJ2-1; D is perhaps TRBD2 (5 bases). This material consisted of CD4+ or CD8+ T cells sorted from blood, taken in a trial of the OX40 agonist ivuxolimab. This clonotype was obtained from an adult with an advanced solid tumor such as melanoma, head and neck, liver or kidney cancer. CDR3 amino acids: CASSSGSQVNEQFF. The CDR3 nucleotides are TGTGCCAGCAGTTCGGGGTCCCAGGTCAATGAGCAGTTCTTC.